In its sample, the clone carrying this T cell receptor (beta chain) was seen a few times. The read falls 3 residues short of the CDR3 end, and the missing part is taken from the germline J gene. The record originates from a study of T cell clonality in common variable immunodeficiency. Germline CDR1 reads KGHSH; CDR2 reads LQKENI. The CDR3 spans 16 residues. Sequenced by immunoSEQ multiplex PCR; TCRdb stores in-frame clones only, minus some. Sampling found 45,000 to 60,000 clones, none seen once. Sample: peripheral blood mononuclear cells. The TCR comes from a person aged 18-70 years in good health. This chain links TRBV18 with TRBJ2-2, with 9 bases identical to TRBD1. The CDR3 DNA, read in part, is TGTGCCAGCTCAAAACCCCAGACAGGGGGAGGAGAAAAG. Encoded protein: CASSKPQTGGGEK. The full-length CDR3 reads as CASSKPQTGGGEKLFF.